These 17 T cell receptor beta chains originate from one sample sequenced in a study of OX40 agonist ivuxolimab in advanced cancers. The table came from immunoSEQ multiplex PCR; TCRdb's copy has only in-frame clones and leaves some out. The table lists under 95,000 clones, about 90% of them singletons, with approximately 9.3% in the top ten. The material sequenced was CD4+ or CD8+ T cells sorted from blood, taken in a trial of the OX40 agonist ivuxolimab. These receptors were collected from an adult with an advanced solid tumor such as melanoma, head and neck, liver or kidney cancer.

On this clone: The same CDR3 also results from other DNA sequences found in this sample. This chain joins TRBV6-5 and TRBJ2-1, with D possibly TRBD2 on 6 matching bases. The CDR3 has 15 amino acids. Germline assignment: CDR1 MNHEY and CDR2 SVGAGI. V lost 5 bases to trimming and J lost 3 bases, with 14 bases between them. DNA for the CDR3: TGTGCCAGCAGTCCCAGGAGGGGTGGCTACAATGAGCAGTTCTTC. Translated, it gives CASSPRRGGYNEQFF.

V gene TRBV6-5 combines with J gene TRBJ1-4; 9 nucleotides match TRBD1. After removal of 0 bases from V and 8 bases from J, the junction contained 4 bases not matched to a gene. The germline V gene has CDR1 MNHEY and CDR2 SVGAGI. The CDR3 extends over 15 amino acids. CDR3 protein: CASSYSQGASEKLFF. In DNA, the CDR3 is TGTGCCAGCAGTTACTCACAGGGGGCTTCGGAAAAACTGTTTTTT.

This clone was seen only once. DNA for the CDR3: TGTGCCAGCAGCCCCGACGGGAACTATGGCTACACCTTC. It encodes CASSPDGNYGYTF. This chain joins TRBV6-5 and TRBJ1-2; D ambiguous. CDR3 length: 13 residues. Trimming removed 6 bases at V and 2 bases at J, with 10 bases between. Germline CDR1 is MNHEY and CDR2 is SVGAGI.

V gene TRBV6-5 combines with J gene TRBJ1-4; no reliable D call. This CDR3 region has 16 residues. Per the germline V gene, CDR1 is MNHEY and CDR2 is SVGAGI. Trimming removed 2 bases from V and 0 bases from J, with 10 bases in between. In nucleotides, the CDR3 is TGTGCCAGCAGTTACGCGGAGGGATCAACTAATGAAAAACTGTTTTTT. It is translated as CASSYAEGSTNEKLFF.

As to this clone: An end of the junction differs from the germline gene, which may be a read error. The V gene is TRBV9, the J gene TRBJ2-5; D is perhaps TRBD2 (6 bases). Germline CDR1 reads SGDLS; CDR2 reads YYNGEE. The CDR3 spans 14 residues. CDR3 loop: CASSPGLTQEAQYF. The DNA of the CDR3 is TGTGCCAGCAGCCCGGGACTGACCCAAGAGGCCCAGTACTTC. The full variable domain, completed using reference TRBV9 and TRBJ2-5, is DSGVTQTPKHLITATGQRVTLRCSPRSGDLSVYWYQQSLDQGLQFLIQYYNGEERAKGNILERFSAQQFPDLHSELNLSSLELGDSALYFCASSPGLTQEAQYFGPGTRLLVL.

The rearrangement uses TRBV4-1 and TRBJ1-1; D call uncertain. The ends were cut back, 6 bases at V and 4 bases at J, with 12 bases in the middle. Germline CDR1 reads MGHRA; CDR2 reads YSYEKL. The CDR3 sequence is 13 residues long. DNA of the CDR3: TGCGCCAGCAGTCAGACCTTGGGCACTGAAGCTTTCTTT. This codes for CASSQTLGTEAFF.

The V call is TRBV27, the J call TRBJ2-7; a possible D gene is TRBD2 (6 bases). This CDR3 contains 14 residues. Germline CDR1 is MNHEY and CDR2 is SMNVEV (reference sequence). The V end was cut by 5 bases, the J end by 2 bases, with 13 bases between. The CDR3 region is CASSPGLLTYEQYF. For the CDR3, the DNA is TGTGCCAGCAGTCCGGGACTTCTTACCTACGAGCAGTACTTC.

The sample holds a few counts of this clone. The chain joins TRBV6-6 to TRBJ2-3, with D possibly TRBD2 on 5 matching bases. V was clipped by 2 bases and J by 2 bases, with 8 bases between them. The CDR3 spans 14 residues. Germline CDR1 MNHNY, CDR2 SVGAGI (reference sequence). The CDR3 here is CASSYGGHTDTQYF. The CDR3 DNA is TGTGCCAGCAGTTACGGCGGGCACACAGATACGCAGTATTTT.

The chain has TRBV19 and TRBJ2-7; D is perhaps TRBD1 (6 bases). V lost 5 bases and J lost 4, with 15 bases in between. The CDR3 consists of 14 residues. Germline V gene data show CDR1 as LNHDA and CDR2 as SQIVND (reference sequence). The CDR3 spells CASSPGDRQYEQYF. As DNA, the CDR3 is TGTGCCAGTAGTCCAGGGGACCGACAATACGAGCAGTACTTC.

This sequence joins TRBV7-9 and TRBJ1-2, with a tentative D call TRBD1 (5 bases). CDR3 length equals 14 residues. CDR1 is SEHNR, CDR2 FQNEAQ, per germline (reference sequence). Between the trimmed V and J ends, which lost 1 base and 4 bases, there was a span of 10 bases. The CDR3 spells CASSLGGASYGYTF. The CDR3 DNA reads TGTGCCAGCAGCTTAGGTGGGGCGAGCTATGGCTACACCTTC.

In this sample, this clone turned up once. The V and J genes are TRBV4-1 and TRBJ2-7; TRBD2 matches at 13 bases. CDR3 length: 17 residues. Trimming at V came to 2 bases and at J to 5 bases, leaving 9 bases not matched to a gene. The V gene's germline CDR1 is MGHRA and CDR2 YSYEKL. The CDR3 spells CASSQRTSGSPYHEQYF. CDR3 in DNA: TGCGCCAGCAGCCAAAGGACTAGCGGGAGCCCCTACCACGAGCAGTACTTC.

The CDR3 DNA reads TGTGCCAGCAGTGAAGTGGGGGTCGGAAACTACGAGCAGTACTTC. Translation: CASSEVGVGNYEQYF. The chain couples TRBV6-1 to TRBJ2-7; D may be TRBD1 or TRBD2 (5 bases each). The CDR3 runs to 15 residues. Per germline, CDR1 MNHNS and CDR2 SASEGT. The V end was cut by 1 base, the J end by 3 bases, with 13 bases between.

The chain has TRBV27 and TRBJ2-7; D remains ambiguous. Germline V CDR1 and CDR2: MNHEY, SMNVEV (reference sequence). The V gene lost 0 bases and the J gene lost 7 bases, with 10 bases spanning the gap. The CDR3 is made up of 13 amino acids. Written as DNA, the CDR3 is TGTGCCAGCAGTTTATCCCGATCGGTGGAGCAGTACTTC. This encodes CASSLSRSVEQYF.

This sequence joins TRBV27 and TRBJ2-1, with D tentatively TRBD1 (6 bases). The CDR3 is made up of 13 amino acids. Germline V lookup: CDR1 MNHEY, CDR2 SMNVEV (reference sequence). V was trimmed by 9 bases and J by 3 bases, leaving 12 bases between them. CDR3 residues: CASMQGLYNEQFF. The CDR3 DNA sequence: TGTGCCAGTATGCAGGGGCTCTACAATGAGCAGTTCTTC.

The chain couples TRBV5-1 to TRBJ1-2; the D gene is possibly TRBD1 (5 bases). CDR3 length: 12 amino acids. The V end lost 3 bases, the J end lost 8 bases, and 11 bases lay between the germline ends. Germline V CDR1 and CDR2: SGHRS, YFSETQ. The CDR3 loop reads CASSSPGFGYTF. For the CDR3, the DNA is TGCGCCAGCAGCTCGCCAGGGTTCGGCTACACCTTC.

V gene TRBV5-1 combines with J gene TRBJ2-7; 7 nucleotides line up with TRBD2. Germline values: CDR1 SGHRS, CDR2 YFSETQ. The V gene end was trimmed by 0 bases and the J gene end by 2 bases; junction bases not matched to a gene: 8. CDR3 length equals 16 residues. CDR3 sequence (DNA): TGCGCCAGCAGCTTGGAGGGAGGGAGTTCGACCTACGAGCAGTACTTC. Residues: CASSLEGGSSTYEQYF.

The rearrangement joins TRBV18 to TRBJ2-3, with 10 bases that match TRBD2. V lost 3 bases, J lost 3 bases, and 3 bases stayed unmatched. CDR3 size: 15 residues. In germline, CDR1 is KGHSH, CDR2 LQKENI. The CDR3 DNA follows: TGTGCCAGCTCACCCGGGACTAGCGCGACAGATACGCAGTATTTT. It is translated as CASSPGTSATDTQYF.